Below, 29 T cell receptor beta chains from the same sample are listed, as sequenced in a study of CD8+ T cells in alopecia areata. It was cDNA, reverse transcribed from extracted RNA, that served as the sequencing template. TCRdb's table, derived via immunoSEQ multiplex PCR, lists solely in-frame clones and lacks some. This sample yields 110,000 to 150,000 clones, of which roughly three fifths are seen a single time; about 6.8% belongs to the top ten. Sequences were derived from CD4+ T cells sorted from blood, sampled at week 0. These receptors were collected from a human donor with alopecia areata.

In this sample, this clone turned up a few times. V usage is TRBV7-2 and J usage is TRBJ2-3; 12 nucleotides line up with TRBD2. J gave up 2 bases and V 4 bases, and 10 bases lay outside the gene matches. The CDR3 is 18 residues long. Per the germline V gene, CDR1 is SGHTA and CDR2 is FQGNSA. CDR3 region: CASSSSGGARMITDTQYF. DNA of the CDR3: TGTGCCAGCAGCTCTAGCGGGGGGGCACGAATGATCACAGATACGCAGTATTTT.

The rearrangement joins TRBV29-1 to TRBJ1-5; 9 positions agree with TRBD1. From germline, CDR1 is SQVTM and CDR2 ANQGSEA. This CDR3 spans 12 amino acids. Trimming removed 7 bases from V and 7 bases from J; junction bases left unmatched: 5. The CDR3 spells CSARDRDQPQHF. The CDR3 region has the DNA TGCAGCGCCCGGGACAGGGACCAGCCCCAGCATTTT.

The chain employs TRBV7-9 and TRBJ1-5, with D maybe TRBD1 (5 bases). Germline V gives CDR1 SEHNR, CDR2 FQNEAQ (reference sequence). The CDR3 consists of 14 residues. Trimming shortened V by 0 bases and J by 9 bases, and 12 bases separated the two germline ends. CDR3 nucleotides: TGTGCCAGCAGCTTAGCGCAGGGATTTGGGCCCCAGCATTTT. It translates to CASSLAQGFGPQHF.

The chain joins TRBV30 to TRBJ2-7; 10 bases are shared with TRBD1. Trimming took 7 bases from V and 2 from J; bases not matched to a gene: 2. CDR1 GTSNPN and CDR2 SVGIG come from the germline V gene (reference sequence). The CDR3 is 12 amino acids. This chain's CDR3 is CAFGQGAYEQYF. CDR3 DNA sequence: TGTGCCTTTGGACAGGGGGCCTACGAGCAGTACTTC.

The chain carries TRBV7-9 and TRBJ2-3; a weak D match, TRBD1 (7 bases). CDR1 and CDR2 from the germline V gene are SEHNR and FQNEAQ (reference sequence). The CDR3 runs 18 residues. V dropped 4 bases and J dropped 2 bases, with 22 bases sitting between them. CDR3 DNA: TGTGCCAGCAGCTCCGGGGGAGCGACAGGGTTATTCACAGATACGCAGTATTTT. It encodes CASSSGGATGLFTDTQYF. Full variable domain (rest looked up from reference TRBV7-9 and TRBJ2-3): DTGVSQNPRHKITKRGQNVTFRCDPISEHNRLYWYRQTLGQGPEFLTYFQNEAQLEKSRLLSDRFSAERPKGSFSTLEIQRTEQGDSAMYLCASSSGGATGLFTDTQYFGPGTRLTVL.

This rearrangement joins TRBV25-1 to TRBJ1-2, with 7 nucleotides matching TRBD1. The V gene end was trimmed by 5 bases and the J gene end by 6 bases; junction bases not matched to a gene: 6. The CDR3 is 13 amino acids. Germline CDR1 is MGHDK and CDR2 is SYGVNS. The CDR3 bases are TGTGCCAGCAGTACGGACAGGAACAATGGCTACACCTTC. Protein product: CASSTDRNNGYTF.

This clone was counted only a few times. The gene calls are TRBV29-1 and TRBJ1-1; D unresolved. Germline assignment: CDR1 SQVTM and CDR2 ANQGSEA. This CDR3 has 13 residues. V was clipped by 3 bases and J by 1 base, with 9 bases between them. The CDR3 DNA reads as TGCAGCGTTGACAGGAGCCCGAACACTGAAGCTTTCTTT. It encodes CSVDRSPNTEAFF.

The sample holds a few counts of this clone. The gene calls are TRBV11-3 and TRBJ2-7, with D unresolved. The CDR3 is made up of 15 amino acids. The ends were cut back, 1 base at V and 2 bases at J, with 12 bases in the middle. Germline V gene sequence: CDR1 SGHNT, CDR2 YENEEA. CDR3 DNA sequence: TGTGCCAGCAGCTTAGGAACCGGACGGACCTACGAGCAGTACTTC. Residues: CASSLGTGRTYEQYF.

The genes are TRBV15 and TRBJ2-7; a possible D gene is TRBD2 (5 bases). The CDR3 totals 16 residues. Germline CDR1 LNHNV, CDR2 YYDKDF (reference sequence). V was trimmed by 3 bases and J by 4 bases, leaving 19 bases between them. The CDR3 loop is CATSSDIASGAYEQYF. The CDR3 DNA reads as TGTGCCACCAGCAGTGATATCGCGAGCGGAGCTTACGAGCAGTACTTC.

V gene TRBV4-3 combines with J gene TRBJ2-1; TRBD2 agrees at 11 bases. Losses at the gene ends were 0 bases for V and 8 bases for J; bases not matched to a gene: 9. CDR3 length: 17 amino acids. Looked up from germline, CDR1 is LGHNA and CDR2 is YSLEER. The CDR3 DNA reads as TGCGCCAGCAGCCAAGATGTCGTCCTAGCGGGAGGCGATGAGCAGTTCTTC. Its protein is CASSQDVVLAGGDEQFF.

This rearrangement joins TRBV30 to TRBJ2-5; no clear D gene. The CDR3 extends over 12 amino acids. Germline CDR1 GTSNPN, CDR2 SVGIG (reference sequence). The germline V and J ends were trimmed by 4 bases and 1 base, with 7 bases remaining between them. CDR3 DNA: TGTGCCTGGACACCTCGCCAAGAGACCCAGTACTTC. This codes for CAWTPRQETQYF.

This clone was recorded a few times. The chain has TRBV29-1 and TRBJ2-5; the match to TRBD2 covers 8 bases. CDR1 and CDR2 from the germline V gene are SQVTM and ANQGSEA. The J segment lost 5 bases and the V segment lost 4 bases, leaving 9 bases of the junction unmatched. The CDR3 contains 14 residues. CDR3 amino acids: CSVGKRLAMETQYF. The CDR3 DNA reads TGCAGCGTTGGGAAAAGACTAGCGATGGAGACCCAGTACTTC.

This clone has just a few counts. This chain joins TRBV2 and TRBJ1-5; 7 nucleotides match TRBD1. Trimming cost V 6 bases and J 10 bases; bases outside gene matches: 12. This CDR3 region has 14 residues. CDR1 and CDR2 (germline): SNHLY, FYNNEI. The CDR3 coding sequence is TGTGCCAGCAGAGGCTACAGGGGAGCCAGTCCCCAGCATTTT. This codes for CASRGYRGASPQHF.

This clone showed up just a few times. The same CDR3 is also encoded by other DNA sequences in this sample. V usage is TRBV29-1 and J usage is TRBJ1-2; D uncertain. Trimming removed 4 bases at V and 3 bases at J, with 9 bases between. This CDR3 is 12 amino acids long. From germline, CDR1 is SQVTM and CDR2 ANQGSEA. This CDR3 reads CSVGGLDYGYTF. Written as DNA, the CDR3 is TGCAGCGTTGGTGGGCTTGACTATGGCTACACCTTC.

V gene TRBV2 combines with J gene TRBJ2-5, with 9 bases identical to TRBD1. CDR1 and CDR2 (germline): SNHLY, FYNNEI. The CDR3 loop spans 17 amino acids. J lost 2 bases, V lost 2 bases, and 9 bases had no gene match. The CDR3: CASSETLPDRGQETQYF. The CDR3 bases are TGTGCCAGCAGTGAAACCTTGCCAGACAGGGGGCAAGAGACCCAGTACTTC.

The chain joins TRBV5-1 to TRBJ2-1, with TRBD2 matching 8 bases. The V gene's germline CDR1 is SGHRS and CDR2 YFSETQ. With 0 bases clipped from V and 7 bases from J, the junction kept 18 bases outside the gene matches. The CDR3 runs 19 residues. The CDR3: CASSLATPGRGGRSNEQFF. The CDR3 coding sequence is TGCGCCAGCAGCTTGGCCACCCCCGGCCGGGGGGGCAGGTCAAATGAGCAGTTCTTC. The full variable domain, rest sourced from reference TRBV5-1 and TRBJ2-1, is KAGVTQTPRYLIKTRGQQVTLSCSPISGHRSVSWYQQTPGQGLQFLFEYFSETQRNKGNFPGRFSGRQFSNSRSEMNVSTLELGDSALYLCASSLATPGRGGRSNEQFFGPGTRLTVL.

This sequence joins TRBV4-1 and TRBJ1-6; D is possibly TRBD1 (5 bases). The germline V and J ends were trimmed by 7 bases and 7 bases, with 11 bases remaining between them. Germline assignment: CDR1 MGHRA and CDR2 YSYEKL. The CDR3 is made up of 13 amino acids. The DNA of the CDR3 is TGCGCCAGCACGGTACAGGAAAATTCACCCCTCCACTTT. It translates to CASTVQENSPLHF.

This clone was detected a few times. This chain connects TRBV7-2 to TRBJ2-5; 8 bases fit TRBD1. Germline V gives CDR1 SGHTA, CDR2 FQGNSA. This CDR3 is 14 amino acids long. The V and J ends lost 5 bases and 5 bases, in that order; junction bases with no gene match: 7. CDR3 sequence: CASSSTGGKETQYF. CDR3 DNA: TGTGCCAGCAGCAGTACAGGGGGGAAGGAGACCCAGTACTTC.

The V call is TRBV4-2, the J call TRBJ1-1; D is ambiguous. Trimming removed 0 bases at V and 5 bases at J, with 10 bases between. This CDR3 region has 14 residues. The germline CDR1 and CDR2 sequences are LGHNA and YNFKEQ. The CDR3 here is CASSQDSPPTEAFF. The CDR3 DNA sequence: TGTGCCAGCAGCCAAGATTCCCCCCCAACTGAAGCTTTCTTT.

In DNA form, the CDR3 reads TGTGCCAGCAGCTTAGTGAGTAGCGGGCCTCTTAGGGAGACCCAGTACTTC. This sequence encodes CASSLVSSGPLRETQYF. The chain is built from TRBV7-2 and TRBJ2-5; 7 nucleotides line up with TRBD2. The V segment lost 1 base and the J segment 5 bases; nucleotides outside the gene matches: 13. CDR3 length: 17 amino acids. Germline CDR1 SGHTA, CDR2 FQGNSA.

The gene calls are TRBV29-1 and TRBJ1-2, with 8 nucleotides matching TRBD1. The ends lost 6 bases at V and 4 bases at J; junction bases unmatched: 7. Germline CDR1 is SQVTM and CDR2 is ANQGSEA. The CDR3 spans 13 residues. The CDR3 region is CSVGQGEIYGYTF. The CDR3 DNA reads TGCAGCGTCGGACAGGGAGAGATCTATGGCTACACCTTC.

The rearrangement links TRBV29-1 to TRBJ1-2, with D possibly being TRBD1 (5 bases). This CDR3 is 13 amino acids long. Germline V gene sequence: CDR1 SQVTM, CDR2 ANQGSEA. DNA of the CDR3: TGCAGTTACCGGCTGGGGGAAGGCTATGGCTACACCTTC. Protein product: CSYRLGEGYGYTF.

The V and J genes are TRBV27 and TRBJ2-7; D ambiguous. There are 13 residues in the CDR3. Germline CDR1 and CDR2: MNHEY and SMNVEV (reference sequence). V was shortened by 3 bases and J by 3 bases, with 9 bases between the two germline ends. The CDR3 sequence: CASSFDTHYEQYF. The CDR3 DNA is TGTGCCAGCAGTTTTGACACCCACTACGAGCAGTACTTC.

The J gene is TRBJ2-1, the V gene TRBV10-3, with TRBD1 matching over 7 bases. From germline, CDR1 is ENHRY and CDR2 SYGVKD. The CDR3 is made up of 18 amino acids. J gave up 0 bases and V 4 bases, and 12 bases lay outside the gene matches. The CDR3 here is CAISGGLGQPNSYNEQFF. The CDR3 coding sequence is TGTGCCATCAGTGGGGGTTTGGGACAGCCAAACTCCTACAATGAGCAGTTCTTC.

V gene TRBV5-1 combines with J gene TRBJ2-4; 7 nucleotides align to TRBD1. Germline CDR1 and CDR2: SGHRS and YFSETQ. The V gene end was trimmed by 1 base and the J gene end by 6 bases; junction bases not matched to a gene: 13. The CDR3 consists of 17 residues. CDR3 loop: CASSLSTRLRGSNIQYF. As DNA, the CDR3 is TGCGCCAGCAGCTTGTCTACGCGGCTCAGGGGGTCAAACATTCAGTACTTC.

The chain employs TRBV29-1 and TRBJ1-4; no reliable D call. V was shortened by 0 bases and J by 10 bases, with 18 bases between the two germline ends. Germline CDR1 SQVTM, CDR2 ANQGSEA. This CDR3 region has 15 residues. DNA of the CDR3: TGCAGCGTTGAAGATCAGTCTGGATTTCTTGGAAAACTGTTTTTT. Residues: CSVEDQSGFLGKLFF.

The chain combines TRBV9 with TRBJ2-5; possibly TRBD2 for D (6 bases). The CDR3 extends over 15 amino acids. Per the germline V gene, CDR1 is SGDLS and CDR2 is YYNGEE. The V and J ends lost 1 base and 1 base respectively, with 11 bases between them. CDR3 sequence reads: CASSVRGYPQETQYF. CDR3 coding DNA: TGTGCCAGCAGCGTACGGGGGTACCCCCAAGAGACCCAGTACTTC.

The rearrangement uses TRBV30 and TRBJ1-2; D remains ambiguous. Germline V gives CDR1 GTSNPN, CDR2 SVGIG (reference sequence). Between the trimmed V and J ends, which lost 1 base and 4 bases, there was a span of 10 bases. This CDR3 spans 13 amino acids. In DNA form, the CDR3 reads TGTGCCTGGAGTGCCCGTTTCAGCTATGGCTACACCTTC. It yields the protein CAWSARFSYGYTF. The full variable domain, with the rest looked up from reference TRBV30 and TRBJ1-2, is SQTIHQWPATLVQPVGSPLSLECTVEGTSNPNLYWYRQAAGRGLQLLFYSVGIGQISSEVPQNLSASRPQDRQFILSSKKLLLSDSGFYLCAWSARFSYGYTFGSGTRLTVV.

The chain uses TRBV9 and TRBJ2-1; no reliable D call. This CDR3 has 17 amino acids. Germline loops: CDR1 SGDLS, CDR2 YYNGEE. V gave up 4 bases and J gave up 4 bases, with 21 bases separating them. For the CDR3, the DNA is TGTGCCAGCAGCCCTGACCAAAGGCCTCGGGCGTACAATGAGCAGTTCTTC. Its translation is CASSPDQRPRAYNEQFF.